A single sample gave rise to the 26 T cell receptor beta chains below, sequenced in a study of beta chain features in type 1 diabetes. Expressed TCRB transcripts were sequenced because the isolated RNA had all been reverse transcribed beforehand. Profiling relied on immunoSEQ multiplex PCR, and the TCRdb table lists in-frame clones only, not all of them. Of tens of thousands of clones listed, around 60% are singletons. Study findings and constraints: All four CD4+ subsets of Type 1 diabetes patients contained TCRB CDR3s that were moderately but significantly shorter.

These receptors lack a known antigen. Specimen: stem cell memory CD4+ T cells from blood. The source is a woman in her 30s with type 1 diabetes.

This clone has only a few counts. V gene TRBV5-1 combines with J gene TRBJ2-7; D possibly corresponds to TRBD1 (5 bases). This CDR3 spans 14 amino acids. Germline assignment: CDR1 SGHRS and CDR2 YFSETQ. The V end lost 2 bases, the J end lost 1 base, and 10 bases lay between the germline ends. CDR3 sequence: CASSFQGSSYEQYF. CDR3 in DNA: TGCGCCAGCAGCTTCCAGGGCTCATCCTACGAGCAGTACTTC. Full variable domain (outside the CDR3, taken from reference TRBV5-1 and TRBJ2-7): KAGVTQTPRYLIKTRGQQVTLSCSPISGHRSVSWYQQTPGQGLQFLFEYFSETQRNKGNFPGRFSGRQFSNSRSEMNVSTLELGDSALYLCASSFQGSSYEQYFGPGTRLTVT.

The V and J genes are TRBV4-2 and TRBJ2-5, with TRBD2 identical over 8 bases. Germline CDR1 reads LGHNA; CDR2 reads YNFKEQ. The CDR3 has 15 residues. V shed 4 bases, J shed 2 bases, and the junction held 6 bases outside the gene matches. The CDR3 DNA sequence: TGTGCCAGCAGCCGCCAGCTAGCGGGTCAAGAGACCCAGTACTTC. It translates to CASSRQLAGQETQYF.

This clone was found a few times. The V and J genes are TRBV29-1 and TRBJ2-1, with 7 bases identical to TRBD2. This CDR3 is built from 12 residues. CDR1 is SQVTM, CDR2 ANQGSEA, per germline. V gave up 4 bases and J gave up 6 bases; unmatched junction bases: 3. CDR3 sequence reads: CSVVRLANEQFF. As DNA, the CDR3 is TGCAGCGTTGTTCGACTAGCCAATGAGCAGTTCTTC.

The chain links TRBV23-1 to TRBJ1-1, with TRBD1 matching over 7 bases. TRBV23-1 is an open reading frame, and its role is uncertain. The ends lost 6 bases at V and 4 bases at J; junction bases unmatched: 5. The CDR3 totals 13 residues. The CDR3 loop is CASSTSGGTEAFF. The CDR3 coding sequence is TGCGCCAGCAGCACATCAGGGGGCACTGAAGCTTTCTTT.

The chain couples TRBV27 to TRBJ1-1; D is undetermined. V shed 4 bases and J shed 4 bases, with 22 bases lying between them. The germline gives CDR1 MNHEY, CDR2 SMNVEV (reference sequence). The CDR3 has 17 residues. The CDR3, as DNA: TGTGCCAGCAGTTCGAACCCGCGTTGGAGGGCGGGCACTGAAGCTTTCTTT. It codes for CASSSNPRWRAGTEAFF.

The CDR3 reads CASSPPPGQGVGETIGYTF. The CDR3 DNA sequence: TGTGCCAGCTCACCCCCCCCCGGACAGGGAGTAGGAGAGACGATTGGCTACACCTTC. The chain recombines TRBV18 with TRBJ1-2, with 8 bases identical to TRBD1. CDR1 KGHSH and CDR2 LQKENI come from the germline V gene. Trimming removed 3 bases from V and 7 bases from J; junction bases left unmatched: 22. There are 19 residues in the CDR3.

This chain links TRBV11-1 with TRBJ2-5; TRBD1 aligns across 8 bases. J was trimmed by 1 base and V by 5 bases; bases with no gene match: 12. The germline V gene encodes CDR1 SGHAT and CDR2 FQDESV (reference sequence). The CDR3 loop spans 17 amino acids. CDR3 in amino acids: CASSALGGQEFQETQYF. In nucleotides, the CDR3 is TGTGCCAGCAGCGCCCTGGGGGGACAGGAGTTCCAAGAGACCCAGTACTTC.

For this clone: The junction departs from the called germline gene at one end, perhaps through a read error. The rearrangement links TRBV19 to TRBJ2-1; 8 positions agree with TRBD1. Germline V gene sequence: CDR1 LNHDA, CDR2 SQIVND (reference sequence). The CDR3 runs to 16 residues. The DNA for the CDR3 is TGTACCAGTAGTCCGAGGACAGGGACGGCTCACAATGAGCAGTTCTTC. As protein: CTSSPRTGTAHNEQFF.

This clone turned up a few times. This chain joins TRBV29-1 and TRBJ1-2; D not certain. V lost 4 bases and J 1 base, leaving 10 bases between the germline ends. Germline V gene lookup returns CDR1 SQVTM and CDR2 ANQGSEA. The CDR3 totals 13 residues. CDR3 DNA sequence: TGCAGCGTTGCGGCAGGCTTTAACTATGGCTACACCTTC. As protein: CSVAAGFNYGYTF.

The V and J genes are TRBV27 and TRBJ2-3, with 11 bases lining up with TRBD2. Germline V gives CDR1 MNHEY, CDR2 SMNVEV (reference sequence). J was trimmed by 1 base and V by 2 bases; bases with no gene match: 8. The CDR3 length is 18 residues. CDR3 residues: CASSLMLAGGGRTDTQYF. Here the CDR3 DNA reads TGTGCCAGCAGTTTAATGCTAGCGGGAGGAGGTCGCACAGATACGCAGTATTTT.

V and J are TRBV7-2 and TRBJ1-2; D gene unclear. V lost 4 bases, J lost 4 bases, and 7 bases lay in between. Per the germline V gene, CDR1 is SGHTA and CDR2 is FQGNSA. The CDR3 has 12 residues. The CDR3 loop reads CASSSYSYGYTF. CDR3 nucleotide sequence: TGTGCCAGCAGCTCGTATTCCTATGGCTACACCTTC. Supplemented by reference TRBV7-2 and TRBJ1-2, the full variable domain reads GAGVSQSPSNKVTEKGKDVELRCDPISGHTALYWYRQSLGQGLEFLIYFQGNSAPDKSGLPSDRFSAERTGGSVSTLTIQRTQQEDSAVYLCASSSYSYGYTFGSGTRLTVV.

This clone was seen only a few times. The chain links TRBV11-2 to TRBJ2-1; 9 bases are shared with TRBD1. V was pared by 5 bases and J by 5 bases, with 7 bases of the junction left unmatched. The CDR3 covers 15 residues. Germline CDR1 SGHAT, CDR2 FQNNGV. CDR3: CASSPGQGRDNEQFF. For the CDR3, the DNA is TGTGCCAGCAGCCCTGGACAGGGGAGGGACAATGAGCAGTTCTTC.

This clone was seen only a few times. V usage is TRBV6-4 and J usage is TRBJ2-1; unclear D gene. Germline assignment: CDR1 MRHNA and CDR2 SNTAGT. The germline V and J ends were trimmed by 6 bases and 4 bases, with 16 bases remaining between them. The CDR3 loop spans 15 amino acids. In DNA form, the CDR3 reads TGTGCCAGCAGCTTATCGACTGCGGAATACAATGAGCAGTTCTTC. This translates into CASSLSTAEYNEQFF.

The V call is TRBV5-1, the J call TRBJ2-5; a possible D gene is TRBD2 (5 bases). Germline lookup yields CDR1 SGHRS and CDR2 YFSETQ. V dropped 7 bases and J dropped 5 bases, with 21 bases sitting between them. This CDR3 is built from 15 residues. The CDR3 is CASGRGLSTEETQYF. The CDR3 DNA reads as TGCGCCAGCGGGAGAGGACTTTCGACTGAGGAGACCCAGTACTTC.

This clone has only a few counts. V is TRBV2 and J is TRBJ1-5; no firm D call. There are 14 residues in the CDR3. Trimming removed 4 bases at V and 2 bases at J, with 9 bases between. The germline V gene encodes CDR1 SNHLY and CDR2 FYNNEI. The CDR3 here is CASSASMGNQPQHF. CDR3 coding DNA: TGTGCCAGCAGTGCGAGTATGGGCAATCAGCCCCAGCATTTT.

The CDR3 DNA sequence: TGCGCCAGCAGCCAATATTCCCTCGGAGTCTCTGGAAACACCATATATTTT. Translated, it gives CASSQYSLGVSGNTIYF. The chain employs TRBV4-1 and TRBJ1-3; D gene uncertain. The CDR3 sequence is 17 residues long. The germline V gene has CDR1 MGHRA and CDR2 YSYEKL. The germline V and J ends were trimmed by 2 bases and 0 bases, with 14 bases remaining between them.

The genes are TRBV5-1 and TRBJ2-4, with D uncertain. Germline CDR1 reads SGHRS; CDR2 reads YFSETQ. V gave up 0 bases and J gave up 0 bases, with 7 bases separating them. This CDR3 is built from 15 residues. The CDR3 DNA reads as TGCGCCAGCAGCTTGGACGGGTCAGCCAAAAACATTCAGTACTTC. It translates to CASSLDGSAKNIQYF.

Comments on this clone: Other DNA sequences of this sample code for an identical CDR3. This chain connects TRBV14 to TRBJ2-1, with a tentative D call TRBD2 (5 bases). The CDR3 spans 13 residues. V lost 4 bases and J 2 bases, leaving 6 bases between the germline ends. Germline V gene sequence: CDR1 SGHDN, CDR2 FVKESK. The CDR3 spells CASSPGTYNEQFF. For the CDR3, the DNA is TGTGCCAGCAGCCCGGGGACCTACAATGAGCAGTTCTTC.

The V gene is TRBV2, the J gene TRBJ2-2, with TRBD1 as a possible D gene (5 bases). CDR3 size: 12 residues. V lost 6 bases, J lost 7 bases, and 9 bases lay in between. From germline, CDR1 is SNHLY and CDR2 FYNNEI. CDR3 sequence reads: CASSADSGELFF. CDR3 bases: TGTGCCAGCAGCGCCGACAGCGGGGAGCTGTTTTTT.

The chain recombines TRBV5-6 with TRBJ2-7; 8 nucleotides agree with TRBD1. This CDR3 spans 15 amino acids. The junction had 9 bases not matched to a gene; V was cut back by 4 bases and J by 3 bases. Germline lookup yields CDR1 SGHDT and CDR2 YYEEEE. The CDR3 sequence: CASSPQDREDYEQYF. The CDR3 DNA reads as TGTGCCAGCAGCCCCCAGGACAGGGAGGACTACGAGCAGTACTTC.

The chain employs TRBV6-5 and TRBJ2-7; tentative D call: TRBD2 (7 bases). From germline, CDR1 is MNHEY and CDR2 SVGAGI. V lost 2 bases and J lost 1, with 12 bases in between. The CDR3 spans 15 residues. The CDR3 loop reads CASSYGGARSYEQYF. The CDR3 region has the DNA TGTGCCAGCAGTTACGGGGGGGCCCGGTCCTACGAGCAGTACTTC.

The V call is TRBV29-1, the J call TRBJ2-7, with 10 bases identical to TRBD1. From germline, CDR1 is SQVTM and CDR2 ANQGSEA. V shed 1 base and J 8 bases; nucleotides not matched to a gene: 5. The length of the CDR3 is 13 residues. This CDR3 is CSVEAQGQGKQYF. CDR3 coding DNA: TGCAGCGTTGAAGCCCAGGGACAGGGGAAGCAGTACTTC.

The V call is TRBV18, the J call TRBJ1-5, with TRBD1 matching over 7 bases. Losses at the gene ends were 4 bases for V and 5 bases for J; bases not matched to a gene: 5. The CDR3 spans 14 residues. CDR1 and CDR2 from the germline V gene are KGHSH and LQKENI. CDR3 nucleotide sequence: TGTGCCAGCTCACACGACAGGGAATATCAGCCCCAGCATTTT. It is translated as CASSHDREYQPQHF.

This sequence joins TRBV5-1 and TRBJ2-7, with 7 bases aligning to TRBD1. The germline CDR1 and CDR2 sequences are SGHRS and YFSETQ. Losses at the gene ends were 4 bases for V and 0 bases for J; bases not matched to a gene: 7. CDR3 size: 15 residues. CDR3 region: CASSPGQVPSYEQYF. CDR3 in DNA: TGCGCCAGCAGCCCAGGACAGGTTCCCTCCTACGAGCAGTACTTC. Supplemented by reference TRBV5-1 and TRBJ2-7, the full variable domain reads KAGVTQTPRYLIKTRGQQVTLSCSPISGHRSVSWYQQTPGQGLQFLFEYFSETQRNKGNFPGRFSGRQFSNSRSEMNVSTLELGDSALYLCASSPGQVPSYEQYFGPGTRLTVT.

This chain connects TRBV29-1 to TRBJ1-2; 7 nucleotides line up with TRBD1. The trim removed 0 bases at V and 2 bases at J, leaving 0 bases unmatched. Germline-derived CDR1 and CDR2 are SQVTM and ANQGSEA. The CDR3 runs 13 residues. This chain's CDR3 is CSVEEQGNYGYTF. CDR3 coding DNA: TGCAGCGTTGAAGAACAGGGGAACTATGGCTACACCTTC.

The gene calls are TRBV9 and TRBJ2-3; D may be TRBD1 (6 bases). V was trimmed by 4 bases and J by 0 bases, leaving 30 bases between them. This CDR3 region has 21 residues. Germline lookup yields CDR1 SGDLS and CDR2 YYNGEE. CDR3 residues: CASSPLGLGSGDPSSTDTQYF. The CDR3 bases are TGTGCCAGCAGCCCCCTAGGTTTAGGCTCAGGGGACCCCTCTAGCACAGATACGCAGTATTTT.